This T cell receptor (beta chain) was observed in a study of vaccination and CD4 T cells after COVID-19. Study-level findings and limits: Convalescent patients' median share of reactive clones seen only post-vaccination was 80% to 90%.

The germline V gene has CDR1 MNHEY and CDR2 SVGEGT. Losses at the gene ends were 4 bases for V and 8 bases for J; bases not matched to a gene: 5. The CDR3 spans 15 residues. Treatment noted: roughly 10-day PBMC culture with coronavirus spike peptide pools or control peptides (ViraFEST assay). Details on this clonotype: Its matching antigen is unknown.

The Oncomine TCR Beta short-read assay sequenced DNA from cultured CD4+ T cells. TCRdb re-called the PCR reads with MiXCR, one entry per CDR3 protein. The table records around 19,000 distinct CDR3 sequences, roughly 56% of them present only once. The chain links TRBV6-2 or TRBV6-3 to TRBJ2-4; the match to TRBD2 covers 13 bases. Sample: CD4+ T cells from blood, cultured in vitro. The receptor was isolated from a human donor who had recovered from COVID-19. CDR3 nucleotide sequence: TGTGCCAGCAGTTGGACTAGCGGGAGTAGGGACATTCAGTACTTC. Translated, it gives CASSWTSGSRDIQYF.